Listed below are T cell receptor beta chains from one sample, sequenced in a study of early T cells in non-severe SARS-CoV-2 infection. TCRdb reprocessed the 5' RACE reads via MiXCR and lists one record per CDR3 protein. The table includes tens of thousands of distinct CDR3 sequences, around 12% detected once. The sequencing used whole blood, collected at baseline. The receptors come from an adult who was a healthcare worker with PCR-confirmed SARS-CoV-2 infection or an uninfected control (not recorded which). The donor label of this sample is uncertain. CDR3s include the opening cysteine and the closing phenylalanine or tryptophan. The D gene is left open where the match is weak. Where a row states a size, it is once, few, many or the class of an expanded clone; other rows omit it.

- | TRBJ2-7 | few | TRBV30 | CAWSAAAYEQYF | TGTGCCTGGAGTGCCGCGGCATACGAGCAGTACTTC
- | TRBJ1-2 | - | TRBV4-1 | CASSQIGIANYGYTF | TGCGCCAGCAGCCAAATAGGGATAGCTAACTATGGCTACACCTTC
TRBD2 | TRBJ2-7 | few | TRBV20-1 | CSARGVQREGLIYYEQYF | TGCAGTGCTAGAGGGGTGCAGCGGGAGGGCCTAATATACTACGAGCAGTACTTC
- | TRBJ2-2 | - | TRBV5-1 | CASSLSTGLTGELFF | TGCGCCAGCAGCTTGTCTACAGGGCTAACCGGGGAGCTGTTTTTT
- | TRBJ1-1 | few | TRBV3-1 | CASSRIQGNTEAFF | TGTGCCAGCAGCCGTATTCAGGGGAACACTGAAGCTTTCTTT
- | TRBJ1-1 | many | TRBV12-3/TRBV12-4 | CASSLRENTEAFF | TGTGCCAGCAGTTTGCGGGAGAACACTGAAGCTTTCTTT
- | TRBJ1-1 | few | TRBV5-6 | CASSFYRPNTEAFF | TGTGCCAGCAGCTTTTATCGGCCGAACACTGAAGCTTTCTTT
TRBD2 | TRBJ2-3 | few | TRBV29-1 | CSVVSVKRGSTDTQYF | TGCAGCGTTGTCTCGGTTAAGCGGGGGAGCACAGATACGCAGTATTTT
- | TRBJ1-1 | - | TRBV11-2 | CASSLVGAGAFF | TGTGCCAGCAGCTTAGTCGGGGCAGGAGCTTTCTTT
TRBD1 | TRBJ2-7 | many | TRBV20-1 | CSAAFGDRGMEQYF | TGCAGTGCAGCATTCGGGGACAGGGGGATGGAGCAGTACTTC
- | TRBJ2-3 | - | TRBV3-1 | CASSLSGGTDTQYF | TGTGCCAGCAGCCTCAGCGGAGGTACAGATACGCAGTATTTT
- | TRBJ2-2 | - | TRBV2 | CASSPTPNTGELFF | TGTGCCAGCAGTCCGACACCGAACACCGGGGAGCTGTTTTTT
- | TRBJ2-5 | few | TRBV6-6 | CASSYSSGGETQYF | TGTGCCAGCAGTTACTCGTCTGGGGGGGAGACCCAGTACTTC
TRBD1 | TRBJ1-2 | few | TRBV12-3/TRBV12-4 | CASSYSTGTSYGYTF | TGTGCCAGCAGTTACTCGACAGGGACTTCGTATGGCTACACCTTC
TRBD2 | TRBJ2-7 | many | TRBV6-2/TRBV6-3 | CASSTLAGGLPSYEQYF | TGTGCCAGCAGTACGCTAGCGGGGGGACTACCTTCCTACGAGCAGTACTTC
TRBD1 | TRBJ1-6 | many | TRBV6-5 | CASSLTGAYNSPLHF | TGTGCCAGCAGTTTAACAGGGGCCTATAATTCACCCCTCCACTTT